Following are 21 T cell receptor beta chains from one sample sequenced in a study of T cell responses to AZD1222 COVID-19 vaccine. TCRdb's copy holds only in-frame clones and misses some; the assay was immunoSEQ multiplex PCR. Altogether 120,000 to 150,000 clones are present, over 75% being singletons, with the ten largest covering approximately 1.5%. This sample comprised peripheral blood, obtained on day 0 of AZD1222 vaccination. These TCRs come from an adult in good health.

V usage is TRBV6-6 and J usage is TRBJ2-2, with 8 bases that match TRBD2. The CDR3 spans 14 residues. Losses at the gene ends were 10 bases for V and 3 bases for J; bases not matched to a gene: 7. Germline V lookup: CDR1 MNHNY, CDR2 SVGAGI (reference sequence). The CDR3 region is CAIKFGGDTGELFF. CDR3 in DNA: TGTGCCATCAAGTTCGGGGGGGACACCGGGGAGCTGTTTTTT.

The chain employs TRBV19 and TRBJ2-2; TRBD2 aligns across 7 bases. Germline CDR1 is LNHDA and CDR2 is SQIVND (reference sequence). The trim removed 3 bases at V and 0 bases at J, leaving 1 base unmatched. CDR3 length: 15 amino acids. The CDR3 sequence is CASSMSGTNTGELFF. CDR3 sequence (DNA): TGTGCCAGTAGTATGAGCGGGACGAACACCGGGGAGCTGTTTTTT.

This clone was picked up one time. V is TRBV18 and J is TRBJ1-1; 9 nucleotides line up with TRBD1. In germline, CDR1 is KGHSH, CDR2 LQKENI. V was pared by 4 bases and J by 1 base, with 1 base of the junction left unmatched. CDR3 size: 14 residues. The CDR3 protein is CASSRTGENTEAFF. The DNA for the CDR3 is TGTGCCAGCTCACGGACAGGGGAGAACACTGAAGCTTTCTTT.

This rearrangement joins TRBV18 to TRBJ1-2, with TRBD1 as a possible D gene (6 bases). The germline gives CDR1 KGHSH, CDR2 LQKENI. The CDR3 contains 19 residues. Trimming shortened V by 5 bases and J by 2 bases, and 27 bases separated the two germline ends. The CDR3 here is CASSSNRDPIRVRNYGYTF. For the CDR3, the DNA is TGTGCCAGCTCATCAAACAGGGACCCAATTAGGGTTCGGAACTATGGCTACACCTTC.

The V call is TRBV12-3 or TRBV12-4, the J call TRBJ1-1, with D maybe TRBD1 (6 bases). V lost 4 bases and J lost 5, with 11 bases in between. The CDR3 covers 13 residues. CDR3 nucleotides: TGTGCCAGCAGTTACAGGGAAGGTACTGAAGCTTTCTTT. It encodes CASSYREGTEAFF.

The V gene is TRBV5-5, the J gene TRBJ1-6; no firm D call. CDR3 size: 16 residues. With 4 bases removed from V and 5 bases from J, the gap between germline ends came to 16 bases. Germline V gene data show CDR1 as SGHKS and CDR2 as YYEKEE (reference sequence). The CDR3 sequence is CASSPSSGANNSPLHF. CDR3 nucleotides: TGTGCCAGCAGCCCCTCCTCCGGCGCGAATAATTCACCCCTCCACTTT.

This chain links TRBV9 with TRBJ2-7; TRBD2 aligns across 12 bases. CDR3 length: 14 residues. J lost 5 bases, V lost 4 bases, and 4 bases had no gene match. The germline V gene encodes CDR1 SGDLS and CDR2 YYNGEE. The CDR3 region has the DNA TGTGCCAGCAGCCCCCGACTAGCGGGAGACGAGCAGTACTTC. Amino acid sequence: CASSPRLAGDEQYF. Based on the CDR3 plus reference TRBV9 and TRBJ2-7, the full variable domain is DSGVTQTPKHLITATGQRVTLRCSPRSGDLSVYWYQQSLDQGLQFLIQYYNGEERAKGNILERFSAQQFPDLHSELNLSSLELGDSALYFCASSPRLAGDEQYFGPGTRLTVT.

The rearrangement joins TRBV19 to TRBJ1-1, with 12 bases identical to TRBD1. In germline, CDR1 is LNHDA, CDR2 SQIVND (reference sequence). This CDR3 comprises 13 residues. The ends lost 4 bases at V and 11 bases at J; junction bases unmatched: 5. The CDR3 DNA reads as TGTGCCAGTAGTACCACCGGGACAGGGGGCGCTTTCTTT. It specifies CASSTTGTGGAFF.

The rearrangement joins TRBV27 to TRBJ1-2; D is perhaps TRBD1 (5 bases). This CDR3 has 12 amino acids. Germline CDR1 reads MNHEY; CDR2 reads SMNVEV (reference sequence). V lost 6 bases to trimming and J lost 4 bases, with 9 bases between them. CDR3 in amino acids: CASRQGGYGYTF. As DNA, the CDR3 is TGTGCCAGCAGGCAGGGTGGCTATGGCTACACCTTC.

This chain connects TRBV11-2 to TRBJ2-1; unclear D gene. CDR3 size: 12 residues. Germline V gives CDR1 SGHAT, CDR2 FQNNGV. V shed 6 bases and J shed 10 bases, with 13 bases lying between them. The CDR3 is CASSFSSAEQFF. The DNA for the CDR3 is TGTGCCAGCAGTTTTAGTTCTGCGGAGCAGTTCTTC.

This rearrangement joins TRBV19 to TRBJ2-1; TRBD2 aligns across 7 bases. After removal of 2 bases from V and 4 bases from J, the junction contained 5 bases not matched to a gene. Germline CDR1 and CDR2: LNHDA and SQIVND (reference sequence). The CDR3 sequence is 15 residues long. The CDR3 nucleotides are TGTGCCAGTAGTATAAAGATGGGGGGGTACAATGAGCAGTTCTTC. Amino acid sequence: CASSIKMGGYNEQFF.

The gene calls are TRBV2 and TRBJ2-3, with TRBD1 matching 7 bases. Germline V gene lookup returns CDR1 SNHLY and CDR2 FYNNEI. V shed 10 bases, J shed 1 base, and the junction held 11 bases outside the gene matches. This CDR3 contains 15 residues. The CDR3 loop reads CATNSRGYGTDTQYF. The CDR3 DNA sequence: TGTGCCACCAATTCCAGGGGGTACGGCACAGATACGCAGTATTTT.

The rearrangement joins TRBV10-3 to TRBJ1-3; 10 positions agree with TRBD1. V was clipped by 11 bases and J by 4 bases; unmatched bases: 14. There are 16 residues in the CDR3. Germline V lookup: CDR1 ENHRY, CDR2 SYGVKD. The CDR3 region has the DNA TGTGCCGTCCTCAGACCAGGGACAGGGGAAGGAAACACCATATATTTT. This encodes CAVLRPGTGEGNTIYF.

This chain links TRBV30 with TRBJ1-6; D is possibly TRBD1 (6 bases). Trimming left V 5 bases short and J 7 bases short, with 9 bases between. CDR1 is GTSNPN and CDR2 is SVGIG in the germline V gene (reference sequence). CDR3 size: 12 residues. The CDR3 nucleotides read TGTGCCTGGGGACAGACAAATTCACCCCTCCACTTT. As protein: CAWGQTNSPLHF.

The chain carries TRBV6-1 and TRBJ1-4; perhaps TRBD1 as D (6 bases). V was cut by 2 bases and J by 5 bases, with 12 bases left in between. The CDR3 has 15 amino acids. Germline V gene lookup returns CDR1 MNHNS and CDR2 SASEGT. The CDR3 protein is CASSEYVTGNEKLFF. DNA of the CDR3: TGTGCCAGCAGTGAATACGTAACAGGGAATGAAAAACTGTTTTTT.

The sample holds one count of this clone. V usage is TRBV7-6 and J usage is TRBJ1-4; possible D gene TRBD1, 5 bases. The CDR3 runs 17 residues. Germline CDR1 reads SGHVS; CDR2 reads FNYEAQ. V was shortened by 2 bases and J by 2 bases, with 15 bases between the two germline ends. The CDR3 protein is CASSLRPGLRTNEKLFF. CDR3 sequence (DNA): TGTGCCAGCAGCTTAAGGCCGGGGCTCCGCACTAATGAAAAACTGTTTTTT.

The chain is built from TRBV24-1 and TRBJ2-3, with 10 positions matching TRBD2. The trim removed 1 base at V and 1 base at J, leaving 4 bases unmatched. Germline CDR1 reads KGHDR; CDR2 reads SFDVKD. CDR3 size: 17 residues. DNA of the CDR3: TGTGCCACCAGTGATTTTGGGCTAGCGGGAGGCACAGATACGCAGTATTTT. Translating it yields CATSDFGLAGGTDTQYF.

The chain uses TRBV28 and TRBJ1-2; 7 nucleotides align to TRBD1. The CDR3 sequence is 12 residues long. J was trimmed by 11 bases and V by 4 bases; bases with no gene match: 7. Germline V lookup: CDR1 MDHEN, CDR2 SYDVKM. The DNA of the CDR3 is TGTGCCAGCAGTTCGGGACAGCGCTTATACACCTTC. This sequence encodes CASSSGQRLYTF.

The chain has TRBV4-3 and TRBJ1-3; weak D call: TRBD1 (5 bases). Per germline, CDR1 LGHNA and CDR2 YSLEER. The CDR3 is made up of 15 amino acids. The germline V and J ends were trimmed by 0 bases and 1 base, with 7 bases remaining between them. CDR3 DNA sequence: TGCGCCAGCAGCCAAGATCCAGGGTCTGGAAACACCATATATTTT. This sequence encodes CASSQDPGSGNTIYF.

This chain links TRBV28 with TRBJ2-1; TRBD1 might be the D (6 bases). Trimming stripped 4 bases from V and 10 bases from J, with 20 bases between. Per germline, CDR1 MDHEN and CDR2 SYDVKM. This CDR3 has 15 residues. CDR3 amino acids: CASSSGAGGTGEQFF. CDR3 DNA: TGTGCCAGCAGTTCCGGGGCAGGCGGAACAGGGGAGCAGTTCTTC.

DNA for the CDR3: TGTGCCAGCAGTAGCCCATGGGACAGGGGGCGGGGGACTGAAGCTTTCTTT. Translation: CASSSPWDRGRGTEAFF. The chain joins TRBV28 to TRBJ1-1; the match to TRBD1 covers 12 bases. This CDR3 has 17 amino acids. The V and J ends lost 5 bases and 5 bases, in that order; junction bases with no gene match: 12. In germline, CDR1 is MDHEN, CDR2 SYDVKM.